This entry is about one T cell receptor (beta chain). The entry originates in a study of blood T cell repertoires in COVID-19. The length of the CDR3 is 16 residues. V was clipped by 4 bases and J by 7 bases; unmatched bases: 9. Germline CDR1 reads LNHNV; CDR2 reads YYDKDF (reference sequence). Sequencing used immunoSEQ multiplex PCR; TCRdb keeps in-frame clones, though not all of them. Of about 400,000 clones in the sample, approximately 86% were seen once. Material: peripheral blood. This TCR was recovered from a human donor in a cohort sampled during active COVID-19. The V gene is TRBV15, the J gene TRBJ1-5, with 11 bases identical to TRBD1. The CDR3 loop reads CATSTKTGTGGQPQHF. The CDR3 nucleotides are TGTGCCACCAGCACTAAAACCGGGACAGGGGGACAGCCCCAGCATTTT.